The next 19 T cell receptor beta chains were all read from a single sample in a study of blood T cell repertoires in COVID-19. Clones were sequenced by immunoSEQ multiplex PCR, and TCRdb holds only the in-frame ones, with some missing. The repertoire holds 110,000 to 150,000 clones, with approximately 90% as singletons. The sequenced material came from peripheral blood. These receptors were collected from a man aged 60-69 years with active or convalescent COVID-19.

The rearrangement uses TRBV6-5 and TRBJ1-1; TRBD1 matches at 9 bases. Trimming cost V 0 bases and J 5 bases; bases outside gene matches: 4. Per the germline V gene, CDR1 is MNHEY and CDR2 is SVGAGI. The CDR3 spans 15 residues. CDR3 protein: CASSYSPGQGTEAFF. Written as DNA, the CDR3 is TGTGCCAGCAGTTACTCGCCTGGACAGGGGACTGAAGCTTTCTTT.

This clone was seen a handful of times. The chain uses TRBV7-3 and TRBJ1-1; 7 nucleotides align to TRBD1. The germline CDR1 and CDR2 sequences are SGHTA and FQGTGA. V lost 5 bases, J lost 1 base, and 7 bases stayed unmatched. The CDR3 runs 15 residues. The CDR3 DNA sequence: TGTGCCAGCAGCCGGACAGGTTTAAAGAACACTGAAGCTTTCTTT. This translates into CASSRTGLKNTEAFF.

The chain uses TRBV3-1 (or the pseudogene TRBV3-2) and TRBJ1-5; a weak D match, TRBD1 (6 bases). The V gene's germline CDR1 is LGHDT and CDR2 YNNKEL (reference sequence). The CDR3 contains 16 residues. V lost 3 bases and J lost 6, with 18 bases in between. The CDR3 DNA reads TGTGCCAGCAGCCAGGCAGGGGCGCAGCCCAGTCAGCCCCAGCATTTT. This translates into CASSQAGAQPSQPQHF.

The genes are TRBV10-3 and TRBJ1-6; D remains ambiguous. V lost 7 bases, J lost 9 bases, and 13 bases lay in between. Looked up from germline, CDR1 is ENHRY and CDR2 is SYGVKD. CDR3 length: 13 amino acids. CDR3 loop: CAINAQGGSPLHF. As DNA, the CDR3 is TGTGCCATCAATGCACAAGGAGGTTCACCCCTCCACTTT.

CDR3 coding DNA: TGTGCCAGTCGACAGGGGACTGAAGCTTTCTTT. It yields the protein CASRQGTEAFF. The chain is built from TRBV28 and TRBJ1-1; 8 bases are a match to TRBD1. Looked up from germline, CDR1 is MDHEN and CDR2 is SYDVKM. Trimming cost V 9 bases and J 5 bases; bases outside gene matches: 2. This CDR3 is 11 amino acids long.

This clone has just one count. V and J are TRBV12-3 or TRBV12-4 and TRBJ1-6; 8 bases map to TRBD1. The trim removed 4 bases at V and 10 bases at J, leaving 3 bases unmatched. The CDR3 length is 13 residues. The CDR3 bases are TGTGCCAGCAGTTCAGGGGGCGACTCACCCCTCCACTTT. This gives the protein CASSSGGDSPLHF.

This chain joins TRBV7-6 and TRBJ2-2, with a tentative D call TRBD2 (7 bases). The CDR3 is 15 amino acids. The V and J ends lost 2 bases and 4 bases respectively, with 11 bases between them. From germline, CDR1 is SGHVS and CDR2 FNYEAQ. DNA for the CDR3: TGTGCCAGCAGCTTATTGGCGGGGGCCACCGGGGAGCTGTTTTTT. This codes for CASSLLAGATGELFF.

In this sample, this clone turned up a few times. The chain combines TRBV21-1 with TRBJ1-5; the DNA was not used to check the table's D call, TRBD1. TRBV21-1 is recorded as a pseudogene. The CDR3 spans 13 residues. CDR3 nucleotides: TGTGCCAGCAGTGACAGGGTGGGACAGCCCCAGCATTTT. Its translation is CASSDRVGQPQHF.

The chain combines TRBV9 with TRBJ1-5; D is perhaps TRBD1 (6 bases). Trimming shortened V by 2 bases and J by 5 bases, and 11 bases separated the two germline ends. The CDR3 length is 14 residues. Germline CDR1 SGDLS, CDR2 YYNGEE. The CDR3 protein is CASSVDAGDQPQHF. Here the CDR3 DNA reads TGTGCCAGCAGCGTGGATGCAGGGGATCAGCCCCAGCATTTT. Supplemented by reference TRBV9 and TRBJ1-5, the full variable domain reads DSGVTQTPKHLITATGQRVTLRCSPRSGDLSVYWYQQSLDQGLQFLIQYYNGEERAKGNILERFSAQQFPDLHSELNLSSLELGDSALYFCASSVDAGDQPQHFGDGTRLSIL.

This clone was recorded many times. The rearrangement uses TRBV6-6 and TRBJ1-6; tentatively, D is TRBD1 (5 bases). This CDR3 spans 13 amino acids. CDR1 and CDR2 (germline): MNHNY, SVGAGI (reference sequence). V shed 7 bases and J shed 9 bases, with 13 bases lying between them. CDR3: CASTLEGSSPLHF. CDR3 bases: TGTGCCAGCACGTTGGAGGGGTCTTCACCCCTCCACTTT.

The J gene is TRBJ1-4, the V gene TRBV28; the D is unclear. Germline assignment: CDR1 MDHEN and CDR2 SYDVKM. Trimming stripped 5 bases from V and 0 bases from J, with 13 bases between. The CDR3 runs 16 residues. The CDR3 DNA follows: TGTGCCAGCAGTGCCAGGAGCGGCACAACTAATGAAAAACTGTTTTTT. This sequence encodes CASSARSGTTNEKLFF.

The rearrangement joins TRBV7-9 to TRBJ1-6, with a possible D match to TRBD1 (5 bases). The CDR3 spans 14 residues. The V gene's germline CDR1 is SEHNR and CDR2 FQNEAQ (reference sequence). Trimming removed 2 bases from V and 9 bases from J, with 11 bases in between. CDR3 protein: CASSLFLGGSPLHF. CDR3 DNA sequence: TGTGCCAGCAGCTTATTCTTGGGGGGTTCACCCCTCCACTTT.

The chain combines TRBV5-4 with TRBJ2-2; 10 bases match TRBD1. The germline gives CDR1 SGHNT, CDR2 YYREEE (reference sequence). The CDR3 spans 15 residues. With 4 bases clipped from V and 5 bases from J, the junction kept 5 bases outside the gene matches. CDR3 in DNA: TGTGCCAGCAGCCTGGTGGGACAGGGGACCGGGGAGCTGTTTTTT. Translation gives CASSLVGQGTGELFF.

The rearrangement links TRBV28 to TRBJ1-5, with no clear D. CDR1 is MDHEN, CDR2 SYDVKM, per germline. Trimming cost V 6 bases and J 7 bases, with 10 bases left between them. The CDR3 contains 12 residues. CDR3 residues: CASRTPQQPQHF. The CDR3 DNA is TGTGCCAGCAGGACCCCACAGCAGCCCCAGCATTTT. Full variable domain (remainder filled in from reference TRBV28 and TRBJ1-5): DVKVTQSSRYLVKRTGEKVFLECVQDMDHENMFWYRQDPGLGLRLIYFSYDVKMKEKGDIPEGYSVSREKKERFSLILESASTNQTSMYLCASRTPQQPQHFGDGTRLSIL.

The rearrangement links TRBV21-1 to TRBJ1-2. TRBV21-1 is a recognized pseudogene. The CDR3 is 16 residues long. CDR3 sequence: CASSKKTRGANYGYTF. For the CDR3, the DNA is TGTGCCAGCAGCAAAAAAACCCGGGGAGCTAACTATGGCTACACCTTC.

The rearrangement joins TRBV11-2 to TRBJ2-1; 13 bases are shared with TRBD2. The CDR3 consists of 15 residues. After removal of 2 bases from V and 8 bases from J, the junction contained 3 bases not matched to a gene. Per germline, CDR1 SGHAT and CDR2 FQNNGV. CDR3 DNA: TGTGCCAGCAGCTTACGGGGGACTAGCGGGGATGAGCAGTTCTTC. Translation gives CASSLRGTSGDEQFF.

The V call is TRBV27, the J call TRBJ1-4; TRBD1 agrees at 7 bases. This CDR3 is built from 18 residues. CDR1 is MNHEY and CDR2 is SMNVEV in the germline V gene (reference sequence). Trimming removed 0 bases from V and 7 bases from J; junction bases left unmatched: 14. CDR3 residues: CASSLSGRRISGGEKLFF. The CDR3 region has the DNA TGTGCCAGCAGTTTATCTGGTCGGAGGATCTCAGGGGGTGAAAAACTGTTTTTT.

This clone was counted between two and nine times. The chain uses TRBV3-1 (or the pseudogene TRBV3-2) and TRBJ2-2, with a weak D call TRBD2 (6 bases). V gave up 4 bases and J gave up 6 bases, with 15 bases separating them. Looked up from germline, CDR1 is LGHDT and CDR2 is YNNKEL (reference sequence). This CDR3 contains 15 residues. This CDR3 reads CASSPVSGAAGELFF. The CDR3 DNA sequence: TGTGCCAGCAGCCCTGTCTCGGGAGCCGCCGGGGAGCTGTTTTTT.

The chain has TRBV5-5 and TRBJ1-1, with D unclear. The CDR3 runs to 14 residues. Germline CDR1 reads SGHKS; CDR2 reads YYEKEE (reference sequence). V dropped 4 bases and J dropped 1 base, with 11 bases sitting between them. The CDR3 loop is CASSPDDGNTEAFF. In nucleotides, the CDR3 is TGTGCCAGCAGCCCAGATGATGGGAACACTGAAGCTTTCTTT.